The 26 T cell receptor beta chains below all came from one sample that was sequenced in a study of blood T cell repertoires in COVID-19. Assay used: immunoSEQ multiplex PCR; TCRdb lists only in-frame clones, some missing. This table has some 110,000 clones, 82% appearing once. Sequencing input: peripheral blood. Receptors originate from a woman in her 70s with acute or convalescent COVID-19.

The sample holds a few counts of this clone. V gene TRBV5-6 combines with J gene TRBJ2-1; 7 bases map to TRBD2. Per germline, CDR1 SGHDT and CDR2 YYEEEE. The CDR3 runs 15 residues. Trimming took 3 bases from V and 6 from J; bases not matched to a gene: 9. The CDR3 is CASSYWTSERNEQFF. The CDR3 DNA reads as TGTGCCAGCAGCTATTGGACTAGTGAACGCAATGAGCAGTTCTTC. Variable domain in full (rest from reference TRBV5-6 and TRBJ2-1): DAGVTQSPTHLIKTRGQQVTLRCSPKSGHDTVSWYQQALGQGPQFIFQYYEEEERQRGNFPDRFSGHQFPNYSSELNVNALLLGDSALYLCASSYWTSERNEQFFGPGTRLTVL.

About this clone: The same CDR3 also results from other DNA sequences found in this sample. The genes are TRBV12-3 or TRBV12-4 and TRBJ1-1, with D maybe TRBD1 (5 bases). This CDR3 has 13 amino acids. Trimming removed 5 bases at V and 1 base at J, with 8 bases between. CDR3 residues: CASSPTGNTEAFF. The CDR3 DNA follows: TGTGCCAGCAGTCCCACAGGGAACACTGAAGCTTTCTTT.

J is TRBJ1-1 and V is TRBV5-1; D possibly corresponds to TRBD1 (6 bases). The germline gives CDR1 SGHRS, CDR2 YFSETQ. Deletions cut 4 bases from V and 5 bases from J, with 12 bases between. CDR3 length: 13 amino acids. As DNA, the CDR3 is TGCGCCAGCAGCATACAGGGTGGGACTGAAGCTTTCTTT. It encodes CASSIQGGTEAFF.

The chain uses TRBV10-3 and TRBJ2-3; 9 nucleotides align to TRBD2. CDR3 length equals 15 residues. The V gene's germline CDR1 is ENHRY and CDR2 SYGVKD. V lost 8 bases and J lost 1; bases outside the gene matches: 7. The CDR3 nucleotides read TGTGCCATCCTGGCTAGCGGGGCACGCACAGATACGCAGTATTTT. This gives the protein CAILASGARTDTQYF.

The rearrangement links TRBV7-8 to TRBJ2-1, with 7 nucleotides matching TRBD1. J lost 6 bases, V lost 7 bases, and 15 bases had no gene match. Germline assignment: CDR1 SGHVS and CDR2 FQNEAQ. CDR3 length: 16 residues. The CDR3 loop is CASNTPQGVRGNEQFF. Written as DNA, the CDR3 is TGTGCCAGCAACACTCCCCAGGGGGTTCGGGGCAATGAGCAGTTCTTC.

Notes on this clone: At the DNA level, this CDR3 is encoded by other sequences in the same sample as well. The V gene is TRBV12-3 or TRBV12-4, the J gene TRBJ1-2; possible D gene TRBD1, 6 bases. This CDR3 contains 13 residues. V was cut by 5 bases and J by 6 bases, with 13 bases left in between. The CDR3 region is CASSKTGLNGYTF. The CDR3 DNA sequence: TGTGCCAGCAGTAAAACAGGGTTAAATGGCTACACCTTC.

The V and J genes are TRBV25-1 and TRBJ1-1, with D possibly being TRBD1 (6 bases). V lost 6 bases to trimming and J lost 0 bases, with 11 bases between them. Germline V gene lookup returns CDR1 MGHDK and CDR2 SYGVNS. CDR3 length: 14 amino acids. The CDR3 sequence is CASRETGMNTEAFF. As DNA, the CDR3 is TGTGCCAGCAGGGAGACAGGCATGAACACTGAAGCTTTCTTT. Together with reference TRBV25-1 and TRBJ1-1, the CDR3 gives the full variable domain: EADIYQTPRYLVIGTGKKITLECSQTMGHDKMYWYQQDPGMELHLIHYSYGVNSTEKGDLSSESTVSRIRTEHFPLTLESARPSHTSQYLCASRETGMNTEAFFGQGTRLTVV.

The genes are TRBV10-3 and TRBJ2-5; TRBD1 matches 10 bases. This CDR3 comprises 15 residues. Per germline, CDR1 ENHRY and CDR2 SYGVKD. The junction had 4 bases not matched to a gene; V was cut back by 1 base and J by 5 bases. As DNA, the CDR3 is TGTGCCATCAGTGAGTTCGACAGGGGGCTGGAGACCCAGTACTTC. Translated: CAISEFDRGLETQYF.

This clone was counted only a few times. The rearrangement uses TRBV10-3 and TRBJ2-1; 14 bases align to TRBD2. Per germline, CDR1 ENHRY and CDR2 SYGVKD. CDR3 length: 16 amino acids. J lost 9 bases, V lost 2 bases, and 6 bases had no gene match. CDR3 DNA sequence: TGTGCCATCAGTGAGCCGGGACTAGCGGGGGAAGTTGAGCAGTTCTTC. The encoded protein is CAISEPGLAGEVEQFF.

The chain is built from TRBV7-2 and TRBJ2-2, with D unclear. This CDR3 comprises 13 residues. V dropped 5 bases and J dropped 6 bases, with 10 bases sitting between them. CDR1 is SGHTA and CDR2 is FQGNSA in the germline V gene. CDR3 sequence (DNA): TGTGCCAGCAGCCCCGTTGCGTCCGGGGAGCTGTTTTTT. Its protein is CASSPVASGELFF.

Only a few counts were recorded for this clone. The chain recombines TRBV9 with TRBJ2-1; 7 nucleotides agree with TRBD1. There are 13 residues in the CDR3. Germline assignment: CDR1 SGDLS and CDR2 YYNGEE. The trim removed 4 bases at V and 8 bases at J, leaving 6 bases unmatched. CDR3 DNA sequence: TGTGCCAGCAGCAGACGGACAGGAGATGAGCAGTTCTTC. Translated, it gives CASSRRTGDEQFF.

This chain connects TRBV7-8 to TRBJ2-7, with 12 bases fitting TRBD1. The CDR3 sequence is 16 residues long. V shed 2 bases, J shed 2 bases, and the junction held 4 bases outside the gene matches. CDR1 is SGHVS and CDR2 is FQNEAQ in the germline V gene. CDR3 sequence (DNA): TGTGCCAGCAGCTTACATGGGACAGGGGGCGCCTACGAGCAGTACTTC. The encoded protein is CASSLHGTGGAYEQYF.

The chain combines TRBV2 with TRBJ1-2; TRBD1 is a possible D gene (5 bases). This CDR3 has 12 amino acids. CDR1 is SNHLY, CDR2 FYNNEI, per germline. V lost 4 bases, J lost 4 bases, and 7 bases lay in between. The DNA of the CDR3 is TGTGCCAGCAGTGCGACAGCCTATGGCTACACCTTC. Protein product: CASSATAYGYTF.

The chain carries TRBV15 and TRBJ1-3, with a possible D match to TRBD1 (6 bases). Germline CDR1 and CDR2: LNHNV and YYDKDF (reference sequence). The length of the CDR3 is 14 residues. This CDR3 is CVLEEQGWGNTIYF. CDR3 nucleotides: TGTGTCTTAGAGGAACAGGGTTGGGGAAACACCATATATTTT.

The rearrangement joins TRBV5-1 to TRBJ2-5; tentatively, D is TRBD1 (7 bases). Germline values: CDR1 SGHRS, CDR2 YFSETQ. The CDR3 runs to 17 residues. Between the trimmed V and J ends, which lost 5 bases and 1 base, there was a span of 21 bases. The CDR3: CASRSQGGSWSQETQYF. The DNA of the CDR3 is TGCGCCAGCAGATCCCAGGGGGGATCCTGGAGCCAAGAGACCCAGTACTTC.

In its sample, this clone was seen a few times. The V call is TRBV4-3, the J call TRBJ1-1, with a possible D match to TRBD1 (5 bases). In germline, CDR1 is LGHNA, CDR2 YSLEER. The CDR3 spans 15 residues. Trimming took 1 base from V and 1 from J, leaving 10 bases between them. The CDR3: CASSQVLGGNTEAFF. CDR3 in DNA: TGCGCCAGCAGCCAAGTCCTCGGGGGGAACACTGAAGCTTTCTTT.

The chain combines TRBV19 with TRBJ1-2; 7 bases agree with TRBD1. CDR1 LNHDA and CDR2 SQIVND come from the germline V gene (reference sequence). This CDR3 comprises 17 residues. The trim removed 5 bases at V and 4 bases at J, leaving 16 bases unmatched. CDR3 sequence: CASSPLRGQGEGYGYTF. CDR3 DNA sequence: TGTGCCAGTAGTCCCCTGAGAGGGCAGGGGGAAGGCTATGGCTACACCTTC.

The CDR3 DNA follows: TGTGCCAGTAGTCAGGAAAAGGGGCGGAACTATGGCTACACCTTC. This sequence encodes CASSQEKGRNYGYTF. The chain uses TRBV19 and TRBJ1-2, with D possibly being TRBD1 (5 bases). Trimming took 5 bases from V and 2 from J, leaving 15 bases between them. CDR3 length equals 15 residues. In germline, CDR1 is LNHDA, CDR2 SQIVND (reference sequence).

The rearrangement joins TRBV30 to TRBJ1-5, with D possibly being TRBD1 (6 bases). The CDR3 loop spans 13 amino acids. From germline, CDR1 is GTSNPN and CDR2 SVGIG (reference sequence). V shed 6 bases and J shed 4 bases, with 13 bases lying between them. CDR3 in DNA: TGTGCCTGTGCAGGGGTTGAAAATCAGCCCCAGCATTTT. Amino acids: CACAGVENQPQHF.

V and J are TRBV11-3 and TRBJ2-5; 9 bases match TRBD2. This CDR3 has 15 residues. J gave up 1 base and V 2 bases, and 2 bases lay outside the gene matches. Per the germline V gene, CDR1 is SGHNT and CDR2 is YENEEA. DNA of the CDR3: TGTGCCAGCAGCTTAAGTAGCGGGGGCCAAGAGACCCAGTACTTC. It encodes CASSLSSGGQETQYF. The whole variable domain, filled in from reference TRBV11-3 and TRBJ2-5, reads EAGVVQSPRYKIIEKKQPVAFWCNPISGHNTLYWYLQNLGQGPELLIRYENEEAVDDSQLPKDRFSAERLKGVDSTLKIQPAELGDSAVYLCASSLSSGGQETQYFGPGTRLLVL.

The CDR3 nucleotides read TGTGCCAGCAGCCCCCGGGACAGGGAATGGTCGGCTTTCTTT. Its translation is CASSPRDREWSAFF. The rearrangement joins TRBV7-2 to TRBJ1-1; 9 bases map to TRBD1. The CDR3 has 14 residues. The ends lost 5 bases at V and 11 bases at J; junction bases unmatched: 12. Germline V gene data show CDR1 as SGHTA and CDR2 as FQGNSA.

The chain carries TRBV11-3 and TRBJ2-3, with no clear D. CDR3 length: 14 amino acids. The V gene lost 3 bases and the J gene lost 2 bases, with 9 bases spanning the gap. Germline lookup yields CDR1 SGHNT and CDR2 YENEEA. For the CDR3, the DNA is TGTGCCAGCAGCTTGCAGGTTTACACAGATACGCAGTATTTT. It is translated as CASSLQVYTDTQYF. Together with reference TRBV11-3 and TRBJ2-3, the CDR3 gives the full variable domain: EAGVVQSPRYKIIEKKQPVAFWCNPISGHNTLYWYLQNLGQGPELLIRYENEEAVDDSQLPKDRFSAERLKGVDSTLKIQPAELGDSAVYLCASSLQVYTDTQYFGPGTRLTVL.

The table lists this clone with a few counts. The chain joins TRBV20-1 to TRBJ1-1; weak D call: TRBD1 (5 bases). The CDR3 runs to 11 residues. The ends were cut back, 5 bases at V and 10 bases at J, with 14 bases in the middle. Germline V CDR1 and CDR2: DFQATT, SNEGSKA (reference sequence). In DNA, the CDR3 is TGCAGTGCTCAGGGTATTTCAATAGCTTTCTTT. Encoded protein: CSAQGISIAFF.

This clone has a single count. This chain links TRBV6-2 or TRBV6-3 with TRBJ2-3; TRBD1 aligns across 11 bases. V shed 4 bases and J 5 bases; nucleotides not matched to a gene: 20. There are 20 residues in the CDR3. Germline V gene data show CDR1 as MNHEY and CDR2 as SVGEGT. The CDR3 protein is CASSSVSGQGAERARDTQYF. CDR3 sequence (DNA): TGTGCCAGCAGTTCGGTGTCCGGACAGGGGGCAGAAAGAGCCCGAGATACGCAGTATTTT.

This clone was seen a single time. The gene calls are TRBV9 and TRBJ2-3, with a possible D match to TRBD1 (6 bases). The length of the CDR3 is 15 residues. Germline CDR1 SGDLS, CDR2 YYNGEE. V lost 4 bases and J lost 3, with 15 bases in between. CDR3 nucleotide sequence: TGTGCCAGCAGCCCAAGCCAGGGGCTAACAGATACGCAGTATTTT. Translation: CASSPSQGLTDTQYF.

This clone occurred a few times. The chain combines TRBV4-3 with TRBJ1-2, with 9 bases identical to TRBD1. Trimming removed 4 bases from V and 8 bases from J; junction bases left unmatched: 11. Germline-derived CDR1 and CDR2 are LGHNA and YSLEER. The CDR3 covers 15 residues. DNA for the CDR3: TGCGCCAGCAGCCCCTCCTCCAGGACAGGGGTGGGCTACACCTTC. Its translation is CASSPSSRTGVGYTF.